What follows are 29 T cell receptor beta chains derived from one specimen sequenced in a study of cytomegalovirus exposure and HLA in healthy donors. 13 Jbeta primers and 60 Vbeta primers were used for the PCR. Repertoires were generated with immunoSEQ multiplex PCR, while TCRdb's copy carries only in-frame clones and drops some. This table holds roughly 190,000 clones. The sequenced material came from PBMCs. These receptors came from a woman aged 18-35 years in good health and CMV-seropositive.

This sequence joins TRBV6-4 and TRBJ2-7, with D tentatively TRBD1 (5 bases). CDR1 is MRHNA, CDR2 SNTAGT, per germline. V was pared by 3 bases and J by 5 bases, with 17 bases between. The CDR3 contains 15 residues. The CDR3 loop reads CASSEAAGKVHEQYF. The CDR3 nucleotides are TGTGCCAGCAGTGAGGCGGCAGGGAAGGTCCACGAGCAGTACTTC.

The chain employs TRBV11-2 and TRBJ1-1; TRBD1 matches at 7 bases. From germline, CDR1 is SGHAT and CDR2 FQNNGV. The V gene end was trimmed by 3 bases and the J gene end by 4 bases; junction bases not matched to a gene: 8. This CDR3 spans 15 amino acids. The CDR3 bases are TGTGCCAGCAGCTTCGAGACAGGGTCTGTCACTGAAGCTTTCTTT. Amino acids: CASSFETGSVTEAFF.

The DNA of the CDR3 is TGTGCCAGTAGTCGCGATACAGGGCCCTTACCTTATGGCTACACCTTC. It yields the protein CASSRDTGPLPYGYTF. The chain has TRBV19 and TRBJ1-2; perhaps TRBD1 as D (6 bases). Trimming took 5 bases from V and 5 from J, leaving 21 bases between them. Germline V gene lookup returns CDR1 LNHDA and CDR2 SQIVND (reference sequence). The CDR3 loop spans 16 amino acids.

The chain combines TRBV4-1 with TRBJ1-4; D is uncertain. The CDR3 consists of 15 residues. Germline lookup yields CDR1 MGHRA and CDR2 YSYEKL. V was clipped by 3 bases and J by 4 bases, with 12 bases between them. In DNA, the CDR3 is TGCGCCAGCAGCCAGGCCGGAACAGTTAATGAAAAACTGTTTTTT. This sequence encodes CASSQAGTVNEKLFF.

The chain carries TRBV13 and TRBJ2-1; the match to TRBD2 covers 12 bases. Germline V gives CDR1 PRHDT, CDR2 FYEKMQ (reference sequence). The CDR3 has 15 amino acids. The trim removed 4 bases at V and 3 bases at J, leaving 1 base unmatched. CDR3 residues: CASSSLAGGYNEQFF. CDR3 nucleotides: TGTGCCAGCAGCTCACTAGCGGGGGGCTACAATGAGCAGTTCTTC. Filled out from reference TRBV13 and TRBJ2-1, the complete variable domain reads AAGVIQSPRHLIKEKRETATLKCYPIPRHDTVYWYQQGPGQDPQFLISFYEKMQSDKGSIPDRFSAQQFSDYHSELNMSSLELGDSALYFCASSSLAGGYNEQFFGPGTRLTVL.

J is TRBJ2-1 and V is TRBV11-2, with D unresolved. V shed 2 bases and J shed 3 bases, with 8 bases lying between them. The germline gives CDR1 SGHAT, CDR2 FQNNGV. This CDR3 contains 14 residues. The CDR3 region has the DNA TGTGCCAGCAGCTTAAGAGATTTCTACAATGAGCAGTTCTTC. Its protein is CASSLRDFYNEQFF.

The genes are TRBV4-3 and TRBJ2-1, with unresolved D. V was clipped by 5 bases and J by 9 bases, with 11 bases between them. The CDR3 loop spans 12 amino acids. Germline CDR1 reads LGHNA; CDR2 reads YSLEER. The chain's CDR3 is CASSSRLGEQFF. In nucleotides, the CDR3 is TGCGCCAGCAGCTCCCGACTGGGTGAGCAGTTCTTC.

The chain is built from TRBV7-9 and TRBJ1-2, with D possibly being TRBD1 (5 bases). V dropped 1 base and J dropped 4 bases, with 19 bases sitting between them. Looked up from germline, CDR1 is SEHNR and CDR2 is FQNEAQ (reference sequence). The CDR3 is 17 amino acids. The CDR3 DNA follows: TGTGCCAGCAGCTTAGGACGTGTGGGGGACGGGAGCTATGGCTACACCTTC. It encodes CASSLGRVGDGSYGYTF.

The J gene is TRBJ2-3, the V gene TRBV7-9; 8 bases line up with TRBD2. V lost 5 bases and J lost 2; bases outside the gene matches: 9. Germline V lookup: CDR1 SEHNR, CDR2 FQNEAQ (reference sequence). The CDR3 has 16 amino acids. The CDR3 sequence: CASSLGAGDFTDTQYF. CDR3 DNA: TGTGCCAGCAGCCTTGGAGCGGGGGACTTCACAGATACGCAGTATTTT.

The chain links TRBV27 to TRBJ2-7; D not certain. Germline V gives CDR1 MNHEY, CDR2 SMNVEV (reference sequence). The CDR3 runs to 14 residues. The V end was cut by 3 bases, the J end by 5 bases, with 14 bases between. In nucleotides, the CDR3 is TGTGCCAGCAGTTTCAGACTGCGCCTCCACGAGCAGTACTTC. Its protein product is CASSFRLRLHEQYF.

The J gene is TRBJ1-2, the V gene TRBV5-8; D ambiguous. With 0 bases removed from V and 4 bases from J, the gap between germline ends came to 7 bases. CDR3 length: 13 residues. In germline, CDR1 is SGHTS, CDR2 YDEGEE. Here the CDR3 reads CASSLDVAYGYTF. CDR3 DNA: TGTGCCAGCAGCTTGGATGTAGCCTATGGCTACACCTTC.

The V gene is TRBV19, the J gene TRBJ2-3; possibly TRBD1 for D (6 bases). Trimming shortened V by 6 bases and J by 2 bases, and 9 bases separated the two germline ends. There are 13 residues in the CDR3. CDR1 and CDR2 from the germline V gene are LNHDA and SQIVND (reference sequence). This CDR3 is CASSRQATDTQYF. The CDR3 nucleotides are TGTGCCAGTAGCAGACAGGCCACAGATACGCAGTATTTT.

This sequence joins TRBV6-5 and TRBJ1-2; possible D gene TRBD1, 6 bases. The germline V gene encodes CDR1 MNHEY and CDR2 SVGAGI. This CDR3 comprises 15 residues. V shed 2 bases and J shed 0 bases, with 10 bases lying between them. CDR3 coding DNA: TGTGCCAGCAGTTACACAGGGACTACTAACTATGGCTACACCTTC. Translated, it gives CASSYTGTTNYGYTF.

The chain links TRBV6-1 to TRBJ1-5; the D gene is possibly TRBD1 (6 bases). The CDR3 totals 14 residues. Germline values: CDR1 MNHNS, CDR2 SASEGT. Trimming removed 6 bases from V and 7 bases from J, with 16 bases in between. DNA for the CDR3: TGTGCCAGCAGCCAAGCGGGGGGCAGGCAGCCCCAGCATTTT. Residues: CASSQAGGRQPQHF.

This sequence joins TRBV4-3 and TRBJ1-4; D gene uncertain. CDR3 length: 15 residues. Trimming cost V 0 bases and J 6 bases, with 11 bases left between them. Germline V gives CDR1 LGHNA, CDR2 YSLEER. The CDR3, as DNA: TGCGCCAGCAGCCAAGATCCCCAGGCTGATGAAAAACTGTTTTTT. Translation gives CASSQDPQADEKLFF.

The gene calls are TRBV29-1 and TRBJ2-7, with D perhaps TRBD1 (6 bases). This CDR3 comprises 12 residues. Trimming took 4 bases from V and 4 from J, leaving 11 bases between them. From germline, CDR1 is SQVTM and CDR2 ANQGSEA. The CDR3 coding sequence is TGCAGCGTTGCGGACAGCAGTTACGAGCAGTACTTC. Encoded protein: CSVADSSYEQYF.

Of note for this clone: Sequence at one end of the junction differs from germline and may be a read error. At the DNA level, this CDR3 is encoded by other sequences in the same sample as well. The V call is TRBV29-1, the J call TRBJ1-5, with D tentatively TRBD1 (5 bases). This CDR3 is 13 amino acids long. Germline CDR1 reads SQVTM; CDR2 reads ANQGSEA. The CDR3 sequence is CSVGQNSNQPQHF. DNA of the CDR3: TGCAGCGTTGGACAGAATAGCAATCAGCCCCAGCACTTT.

J is TRBJ2-2 and V is TRBV11-2, with D uncertain. This CDR3 spans 12 amino acids. Germline V gene sequence: CDR1 SGHAT, CDR2 FQNNGV. Trimming stripped 5 bases from V and 6 bases from J, with 7 bases between. The CDR3 sequence is CASSPGPGELFF. The CDR3 nucleotides are TGTGCCAGCAGCCCTGGGCCCGGGGAGCTGTTTTTT.

This chain connects TRBV30 to TRBJ1-6, with 9 bases matching TRBD1. Trimming took 3 bases from V and 1 from J; bases not matched to a gene: 4. The CDR3 length is 16 residues. CDR1 and CDR2 from the germline V gene are GTSNPN and SVGIG (reference sequence). CDR3 in DNA: TGTGCCTGGAGACAGGGGGCGACGTCCTATAATTCACCCCTCCACTTT. Translating it yields CAWRQGATSYNSPLHF.

Points on this clone: One end of the junction is discordant with germline, which a read error may explain. Other DNA sequences in this specimen translate into the identical CDR3. Here the CDR3 DNA reads TGCAGCGTTGTAACAGGACATAATTCGCCCCTCCACTTT. As protein: CSVVTGHNSPLHF. The rearrangement joins TRBV29-1 to TRBJ1-6; D possibly corresponds to TRBD1 (5 bases). Germline CDR1 SQVTM, CDR2 ANQGSEA. This CDR3 has 13 residues. The full variable domain, completed using reference TRBV29-1 and TRBJ1-6, is SAVISQKPSRDICQRGTSLTIQCQVDSQVTMMFWYRQQPGQSLTLIATANQGSEATYESGFVIDKFPISRPNLTFSTLTVSNMSPEDSSIYLCSVVTGHNSPLHFGNGTRLTVT.

J is TRBJ2-3 and V is TRBV19, with 7 bases matching TRBD1. The V segment lost 10 bases and the J segment 4 bases; nucleotides outside the gene matches: 5. The CDR3 spans 12 residues. Germline values: CDR1 LNHDA, CDR2 SQIVND (reference sequence). CDR3 protein: CATRQGADTQYF. The CDR3 DNA follows: TGTGCCACCCGACAGGGAGCAGATACGCAGTATTTT.

This chain uses TRBV5-1 with TRBJ1-3; D is ambiguous. Germline V gene sequence: CDR1 SGHRS, CDR2 YFSETQ. The ends were cut back, 0 bases at V and 2 bases at J, with 6 bases in the middle. This CDR3 is built from 14 residues. CDR3 coding DNA: TGCGCCAGCAGCTTGGCGTCAGCTGGAAACACCATATATTTT. It yields the protein CASSLASAGNTIYF.

The chain uses TRBV19 and TRBJ1-3, with TRBD1 matching 7 bases. The CDR3 consists of 13 residues. Germline lookup yields CDR1 LNHDA and CDR2 SQIVND (reference sequence). V trimming: 5 bases; J trimming: 2 bases; junction bases outside the gene matches: 0. The CDR3 spells CASSQGAGNTIYF. In DNA, the CDR3 is TGTGCCAGTAGTCAGGGGGCTGGAAACACCATATATTTT.

The chain employs TRBV6-6 and TRBJ1-6, with D perhaps TRBD1 (5 bases). Germline CDR1 is MNHNY and CDR2 is SVGAGI (reference sequence). V was trimmed by 2 bases and J by 5 bases, leaving 7 bases between them. The CDR3 length is 14 residues. This CDR3 is CASSYQGDNSPLHF. CDR3 bases: TGTGCCAGCAGTTACCAAGGGGATAATTCACCCCTCCACTTT.

This sequence joins TRBV5-4 and TRBJ2-2, with 13 bases that match TRBD2. CDR3 length equals 17 residues. Losses at the gene ends were 5 bases for V and 3 bases for J; bases not matched to a gene: 7. Germline V gives CDR1 SGHNT, CDR2 YYREEE (reference sequence). The CDR3 DNA reads as TGTGCCAGCAGGCCTACTAGCGGGGGGGCCGACACCGGGGAGCTGTTTTTT. It codes for CASRPTSGGADTGELFF. Supplemented by reference TRBV5-4 and TRBJ2-2, the full variable domain reads ETGVTQSPTHLIKTRGQQVTLRCSSQSGHNTVSWYQQALGQGPQFIFQYYREEENGRGNFPPRFSGLQFPNYSSELNVNALELDDSALYLCASRPTSGGADTGELFFGEGSRLTVL.

The chain uses TRBV15 and TRBJ2-1; 8 bases line up with TRBD2. J was trimmed by 5 bases and V by 8 bases; bases with no gene match: 11. CDR3 length: 15 amino acids. In germline, CDR1 is LNHNV, CDR2 YYDKDF (reference sequence). CDR3 region: CATHGGLGRNNEQFF. CDR3 bases: TGTGCCACCCACGGGGGACTAGGCCGGAACAATGAGCAGTTCTTC.

This chain links TRBV7-6 with TRBJ2-7, with 11 positions matching TRBD2. CDR1 and CDR2 from the germline V gene are SGHVS and FNYEAQ. The J segment lost 4 bases and the V segment lost 1 base, leaving 15 bases of the junction unmatched. The CDR3 length is 19 residues. CDR3 protein: CASSLVKSVAGGPRYEQYF. CDR3 in DNA: TGTGCCAGCAGCTTAGTTAAGTCGGTAGCGGGAGGGCCTAGGTACGAGCAGTACTTC.

Regarding this clone: Its ends do not fully match the called genes, so a read error is possible. The chain recombines TRBV12-5 with TRBJ1-5, with 9 bases fitting TRBD1. The germline V gene encodes CDR1 LGHNT and CDR2 FRNRAP. This CDR3 is 17 amino acids long. CDR3 region: CAGGPGQGLYSNQPQHF. For the CDR3, the DNA is TGTGCTGGTGGTCCGGGACAGGGACTCTATAGCAATCAGCCCCAGCATTTT.

J is TRBJ2-7 and V is TRBV4-2, with D possibly matching TRBD1 (6 bases). CDR1 and CDR2 from the germline V gene are LGHNA and YNFKEQ. V lost 4 bases to trimming and J lost 1 base, with 20 bases between them. CDR3 length: 17 residues. The CDR3 DNA sequence: TGTGCCAGCAGCCCGGACAGCAGGCCGGATCGATCCTACGAGCAGTACTTC. Amino acids: CASSPDSRPDRSYEQYF.